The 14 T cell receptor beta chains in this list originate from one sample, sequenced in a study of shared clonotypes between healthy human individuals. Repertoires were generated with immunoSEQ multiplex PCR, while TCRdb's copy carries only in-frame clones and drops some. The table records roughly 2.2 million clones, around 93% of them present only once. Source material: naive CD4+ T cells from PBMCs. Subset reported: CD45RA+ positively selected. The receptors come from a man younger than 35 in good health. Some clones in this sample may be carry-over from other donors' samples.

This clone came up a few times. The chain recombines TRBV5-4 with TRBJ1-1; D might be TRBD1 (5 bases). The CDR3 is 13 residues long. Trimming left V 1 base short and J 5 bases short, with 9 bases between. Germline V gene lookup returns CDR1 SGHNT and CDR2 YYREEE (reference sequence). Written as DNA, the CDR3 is TGTGCCAGCAGCTTGTCAGGGCGAACTGAAGCTTTCTTT. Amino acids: CASSLSGRTEAFF.

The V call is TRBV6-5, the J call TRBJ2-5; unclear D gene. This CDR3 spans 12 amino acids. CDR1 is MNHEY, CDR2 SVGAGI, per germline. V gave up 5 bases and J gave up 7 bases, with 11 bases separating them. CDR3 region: CASSTDLTTQYF. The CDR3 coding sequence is TGTGCCAGCAGTACGGACCTTACGACCCAGTACTTC.

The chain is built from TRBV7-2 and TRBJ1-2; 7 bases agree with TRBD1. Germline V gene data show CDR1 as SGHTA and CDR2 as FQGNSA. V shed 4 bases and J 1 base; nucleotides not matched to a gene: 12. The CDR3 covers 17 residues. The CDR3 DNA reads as TGTGCCAGCAGCTCCCTAGGGGGCGGGCCCAGTAACTATGGCTACACCTTC. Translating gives CASSSLGGGPSNYGYTF.

The CDR3 protein is CATRLTGTRLYGYTF. CDR3 coding DNA: TGTGCCACACGTCTAACAGGGACTCGACTCTATGGCTACACCTTC. The chain carries TRBV6-1 and TRBJ1-2; weak D call: TRBD1 (6 bases). V gave up 10 bases and J gave up 4 bases, with 22 bases separating them. The CDR3 is made up of 15 amino acids. Germline CDR1 and CDR2: MNHNS and SASEGT.

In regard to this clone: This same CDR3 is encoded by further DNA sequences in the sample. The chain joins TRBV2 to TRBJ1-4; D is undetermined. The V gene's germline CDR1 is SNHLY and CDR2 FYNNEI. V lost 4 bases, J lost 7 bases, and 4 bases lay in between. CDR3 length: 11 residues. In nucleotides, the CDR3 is TGTGCCAGCAGTGGGACTGAAAAACTGTTTTTT. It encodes CASSGTEKLFF.

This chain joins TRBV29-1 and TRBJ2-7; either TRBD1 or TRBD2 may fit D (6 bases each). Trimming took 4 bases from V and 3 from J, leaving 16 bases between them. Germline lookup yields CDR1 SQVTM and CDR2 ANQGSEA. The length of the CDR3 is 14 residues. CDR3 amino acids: CSVGGASANYEQYF. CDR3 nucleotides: TGCAGCGTTGGGGGGGCTAGCGCGAACTACGAGCAGTACTTC.

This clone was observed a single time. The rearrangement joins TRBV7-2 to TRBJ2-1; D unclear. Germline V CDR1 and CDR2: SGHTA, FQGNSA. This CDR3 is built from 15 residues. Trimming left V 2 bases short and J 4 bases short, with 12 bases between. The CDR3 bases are TGTGCCAGCAGCTTATATTCTATTGTGTACAATGAGCAGTTCTTC. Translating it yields CASSLYSIVYNEQFF.

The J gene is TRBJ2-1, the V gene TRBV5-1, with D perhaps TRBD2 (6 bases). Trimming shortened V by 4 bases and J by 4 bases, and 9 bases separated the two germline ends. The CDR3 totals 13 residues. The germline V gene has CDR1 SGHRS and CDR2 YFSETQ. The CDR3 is CASSMEGYNEQFF. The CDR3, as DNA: TGCGCCAGCAGCATGGAGGGTTACAATGAGCAGTTCTTC.

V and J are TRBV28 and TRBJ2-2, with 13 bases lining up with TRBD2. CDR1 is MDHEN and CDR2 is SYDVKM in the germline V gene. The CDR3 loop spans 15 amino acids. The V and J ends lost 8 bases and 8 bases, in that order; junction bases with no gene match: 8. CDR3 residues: CASGSGTSGIGELFF. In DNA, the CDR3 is TGTGCCAGCGGATCCGGGACTAGCGGGATAGGGGAGCTGTTTTTT. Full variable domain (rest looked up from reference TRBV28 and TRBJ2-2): DVKVTQSSRYLVKRTGEKVFLECVQDMDHENMFWYRQDPGLGLRLIYFSYDVKMKEKGDIPEGYSVSREKKERFSLILESASTNQTSMYLCASGSGTSGIGELFFGEGSRLTVL.

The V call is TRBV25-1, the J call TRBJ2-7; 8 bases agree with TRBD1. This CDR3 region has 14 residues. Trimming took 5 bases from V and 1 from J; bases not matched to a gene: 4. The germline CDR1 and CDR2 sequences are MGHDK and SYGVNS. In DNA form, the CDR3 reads TGTGCCAGCAGTAACCGGGACAGGTCCTACGAGCAGTACTTC. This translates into CASSNRDRSYEQYF.

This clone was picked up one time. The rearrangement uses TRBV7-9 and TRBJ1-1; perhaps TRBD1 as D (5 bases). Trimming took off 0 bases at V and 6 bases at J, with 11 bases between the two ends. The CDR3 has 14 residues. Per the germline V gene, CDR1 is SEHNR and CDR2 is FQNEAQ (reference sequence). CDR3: CASSLASMGAEAFF. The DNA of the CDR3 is TGTGCCAGCAGCTTAGCGTCAATGGGGGCTGAAGCTTTCTTT.

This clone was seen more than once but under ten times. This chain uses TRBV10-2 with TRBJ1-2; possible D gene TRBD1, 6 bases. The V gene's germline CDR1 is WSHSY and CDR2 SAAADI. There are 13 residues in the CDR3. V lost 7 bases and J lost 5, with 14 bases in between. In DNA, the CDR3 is TGCGCCAGCACCCCACAGGGAAATTATGGCTACACCTTC. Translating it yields CASTPQGNYGYTF.

DNA for the CDR3: TGTGCCAGCAGGACTTACGGACTAGCGGATTACAATGAGCAGTTCTTC. This codes for CASRTYGLADYNEQFF. The chain recombines TRBV7-2 with TRBJ2-1; TRBD2 matches at 10 bases. The CDR3 has 16 residues. Germline V gene sequence: CDR1 SGHTA, CDR2 FQGNSA. The V gene end was trimmed by 6 bases and the J gene end by 4 bases; junction bases not matched to a gene: 9.

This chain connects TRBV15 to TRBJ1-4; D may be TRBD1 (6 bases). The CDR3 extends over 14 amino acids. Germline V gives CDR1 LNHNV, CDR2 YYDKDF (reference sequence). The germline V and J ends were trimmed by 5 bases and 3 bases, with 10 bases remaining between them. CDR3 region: CATSSGQSNEKLFF. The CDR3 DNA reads TGTGCCACCAGCTCCGGACAGTCTAATGAAAAACTGTTTTTT.